The T cell receptor (beta chain) described here comes from a study of T-cell memory formation after mild COVID-19. The study, taken as a whole, reports: Within pre-infection memory, some responding clones were found, suggesting cross-reactive memory joined.

From germline, CDR1 is SGHVS and CDR2 FNYEAQ. This CDR3 has 15 residues. V gave up 5 bases and J gave up 5 bases, with 15 bases separating them. The sample holds a few counts of this clonotype. Antigen: not known. TCRdb redid the calling of the 5' RACE reads with MiXCR, one entry per CDR3 protein. Of just over 350,000 distinct CDR3 sequences in the sample, roughly an eighth were seen once. The chain uses TRBV7-6 and TRBJ1-4; D gene ambiguous. The sequenced sample consisted of PBMCs or a T cell subset sorted from them (not recorded which). This TCR was sampled from a man younger than 35 who had mild COVID-19 (a few samples of this study predate the infection). Cell type and time point are not known. CDR3 nucleotide sequence: TGTGCCAGCAGCGGCACGGGCTTATGGAATGAAAAACTGTTTTTT. Protein sequence: CASSGTGLWNEKLFF.